This is a list of T cell receptor beta chains from one sample in a study of shared clonotypes between healthy human individuals. Produced via immunoSEQ multiplex PCR; TCRdb's table is partial and in-frame only. The table has some 2.1 million clones, 95% seen once. Sequencing was performed on naive CD4+ T cells sorted from blood. These receptors were collected from a man between 18 and 35 years old in good health. Both conserved end residues are part of each CDR3. The D gene is left open where the match is weak. Rows may omit the clone size; those that give it use once, few, many or a size class.

J gene,V gene,D gene,clone size,CDR3 protein,CDR3 DNA
TRBJ1-1,TRBV4-3,TRBD1,.,CASSHLDRVTEAFF,TGCGCCAGCAGCCACTTAGACAGGGTCACTGAAGCTTTCTTT
TRBJ2-5,TRBV4-1,.,.,CASSQVARLAAKETQYF,TGCGCCAGCAGCCAAGTCGCGAGGTTAGCGGCTAAAGAGACCCAGTACTTC
TRBJ1-5,TRBV7-2,.,.,CASSGRNQPQHF,TGTGCCAGCTCAGGACGAAATCAGCCCCAGCATTTT
TRBJ2-2,TRBV5-6,.,.,CASRPGMNTGELFF,TGTGCCAGCAGGCCAGGGATGAACACCGGGGAGCTGTTTTTT
TRBJ1-2,TRBV29-1,.,.,CSVEGRSANYGYTF,TGCAGCGTTGAAGGCCGATCCGCTAACTATGGCTACACCTTC
TRBJ2-5,TRBV7-3,.,.,CASSTSRVETQYF,TGTGCCAGCAGCACCAGCCGGGTAGAGACCCAGTACTTC
TRBJ2-7,TRBV27,.,.,CASADLGGVWDYEQYF,TGTGCCAGTGCAGATTTGGGGGGAGTGTGGGACTACGAGCAGTACTTC
TRBJ1-4,TRBV2,.,.,CASRTGFREKLFF,TGTGCCAGCAGGACAGGATTTCGGGAAAAACTGTTTTTT
TRBJ2-7,TRBV30,.,.,CAWSLGVGEQYF,TGTGCCTGGAGCTTGGGAGTCGGCGAGCAGTACTTC
TRBJ2-7,TRBV13,TRBD2,.,CASSLATWGTSGAYEQYF,TGTGCCAGCAGCTTAGCCACTTGGGGGACTAGCGGGGCCTACGAGCAGTACTTC
TRBJ1-1,TRBV4-1,.,.,CASSQAPGRNTEAFF,TGCGCCAGCAGCCAAGCCCCGGGGAGGAACACTGAAGCTTTCTTT
TRBJ2-1,TRBV7-6,TRBD2,.,CASSLLAGVDNEQFF,TGTGCCAGCAGCTTACTAGCGGGAGTAGACAATGAGCAGTTCTTC
TRBJ1-4,TRBV5-1,.,once,CASSTGQQDRANEKLFF,TGCGCCAGCAGCACGGGACAACAAGACCGGGCTAATGAAAAACTGTTTTTT
TRBJ1-4,TRBV2,TRBD1,.,CASRGTARAGEKLFF,TGTGCCAGCAGAGGGACAGCCAGGGCCGGGGAAAAACTGTTTTTT
TRBJ2-7,TRBV29-1,.,.,CSVEDGGRIREQYF,TGCAGCGTTGAAGATGGGGGCAGGATTCGCGAGCAGTACTTC
TRBJ1-2,TRBV10-1,.,.,CASSDGTTGGYTF,TGCGCCAGCAGTGATGGGACAACTGGCGGCTACACCTTC
TRBJ1-4,TRBV18,.,.,CASSPGPNEKLFF,TGTGCCAGCTCACCAGGACCTAATGAAAAACTGTTTTTT
TRBJ2-7,TRBV7-2,.,.,CASRSTGSYEQYF,TGTGCCAGCAGATCTACAGGGTCCTACGAGCAGTACTTC
TRBJ2-7,TRBV5-1,.,.,CASSLEAGRSYEQYF,TGCGCCAGCAGCTTAGAGGCAGGTAGATCCTACGAGCAGTACTTC
TRBJ2-7,TRBV7-9,.,.,CASSFRKPGQQTYEQYF,TGTGCCAGCAGCTTCCGCAAGCCGGGACAACAAACCTACGAGCAGTACTTC
TRBJ2-3,TRBV5-4,.,.,CASSLALFTDTQYF,TGTGCCAGCAGCTTGGCACTTTTCACAGATACGCAGTATTTT
TRBJ2-7,TRBV5-4,TRBD1,.,CASARDRGLYEQYF,TGTGCCAGCGCGAGAGACAGGGGGCTGTACGAGCAGTACTTC
TRBJ1-5,TRBV11-2,TRBD1,.,CASSSDRVQPQHF,TGTGCCAGCAGCTCCGACAGGGTTCAGCCCCAGCATTTT
TRBJ1-5,TRBV7-8,.,.,CASSLALGHRAQPQHF,TGTGCCAGCAGCTTAGCGCTCGGGCATCGGGCTCAGCCCCAGCATTTT
TRBJ2-7,TRBV11-2,.,.,CASSQERNSYEQYF,TGTGCCAGCAGCCAAGAGCGGAACTCCTACGAGCAGTACTTC
TRBJ2-5,TRBV29-1,TRBD1,.,CSVGRDRVDETQYF,TGCAGCGTTGGCCGGGACAGGGTAGACGAGACCCAGTACTTC
TRBJ2-7,TRBV5-1,.,.,CASSLYGGYGQYF,TGCGCCAGCAGCTTGTACGGGGGTTATGGGCAGTACTTC
TRBJ1-6,TRBV7-9,.,.,CASSLAVRDSYNSPLHF,TGTGCCAGCAGCTTAGCGGTCAGGGACTCCTATAATTCACCCCTCCACTTT
TRBJ1-2,TRBV6-5,.,.,CASSSKDGKNTF,TGTGCCAGCAGTTCCAAGGACGGGAAGAACACCTTC
TRBJ1-3,TRBV6-1,.,.,CASSGWGSSSGNTIYF,TGTGCCAGCAGTGGTTGGGGGTCCAGCTCTGGAAACACCATATATTTT
TRBJ2-5,TRBV2,TRBD1,.,CASSGADRGLTQYF,TGTGCCAGCAGTGGCGCAGACAGGGGACTTACCCAGTACTTC
TRBJ2-7,TRBV18,TRBD2,.,CASSPGAGAHYEQYF,TGTGCCAGCTCACCAGGAGCGGGAGCTCACTACGAGCAGTACTTC
TRBJ2-3,TRBV7-9,.,.,CASSLGQALKDTQYF,TGTGCCAGCAGCTTAGGCCAGGCGCTTAAGGATACGCAGTATTTT
TRBJ2-5,TRBV7-9,.,.,CASSLDSGETQYF,TGTGCCAGCAGCTTAGACAGCGGAGAGACCCAGTACTTC
TRBJ2-2,TRBV2,TRBD1,.,CASRDRGPSGELFF,TGTGCCAGCAGGGACAGGGGGCCGTCCGGGGAGCTGTTTTTT
TRBJ2-1,TRBV27,.,.,CASKPGTSGKVEQFF,TGTGCCAGCAAACCGGGCACTAGTGGTAAGGTTGAGCAGTTCTTC
TRBJ1-1,TRBV30,.,.,CAWLGQHNTEAFF,TGTGCCTGGCTGGGACAACACAACACTGAAGCTTTCTTT
TRBJ2-7,TRBV10-1,.,.,CASSEKLGNSYEQYF,TGCGCCAGCAGTGAGAAATTGGGCAACTCCTACGAGCAGTACTTC
TRBJ2-5,TRBV6-5,.,.,CASSQTRGSQETQYF,TGTGCCAGCAGCCAAACAAGAGGGTCCCAAGAGACCCAGTACTTC
TRBJ2-5,TRBV5-4,.,.,CASSFLGGAGETQYF,TGTGCCAGCAGCTTCCTCGGAGGGGCAGGAGAGACCCAGTACTTC
TRBJ1-6,TRBV19,.,once,CASSTLGAGNSPLHF,TGTGCCAGTAGTACCCTCGGGGCAGGCAATTCACCCCTCCACTTT
TRBJ2-2,TRBV6-6,.,.,CASSYIGELFF,TGTGCCAGCAGTTACATCGGGGAGCTGTTTTTT
TRBJ2-7,TRBV7-2,.,.,CASSLLFRGEQYF,TGTGCCAGCAGCTTACTTTTTAGGGGCGAGCAGTACTTC
TRBJ2-7,TRBV5-1,TRBD2,.,CASSLGSGGPYEQYF,TGCGCCAGCAGCTTGGGAAGCGGGGGCCCCTACGAGCAGTACTTC
TRBJ1-3,TRBV6-1,.,.,CASRPVGSGNTIYF,TGTGCCAGCAGACCAGTCGGCTCTGGAAACACCATATATTTT
TRBJ2-1,TRBV11-2,.,.,CASSLRATGFSYNEQFF,TGTGCCAGCAGCTTAAGGGCAACAGGGTTCTCCTACAATGAGCAGTTCTTC
TRBJ2-7,TRBV2,.,.,CASHEQGLGEQYF,TGTGCCAGCCATGAGCAGGGTCTCGGAGAGCAGTACTTC
TRBJ2-7,TRBV5-1,TRBD1,.,CASSSGQGGNEQYF,TGCGCCAGCAGTTCCGGACAGGGGGGCAACGAGCAGTACTTC
TRBJ2-5,TRBV5-1,.,.,CASGSGTHQETQYF,TGCGCCAGTGGGTCAGGGACACACCAAGAGACCCAGTACTTC
TRBJ2-1,TRBV21-1,.,.,CEREDEQFF,TGTGAGCGGGAGGATGAGCAGTTCTTC
TRBJ2-5,TRBV5-1,TRBD1,.,CASSQGTGNSETQYF,TGCGCCAGCAGCCAGGGGACAGGGAACTCGGAGACCCAGTACTTC
TRBJ1-5,TRBV4-1,.,once,CASSQDMGDQPQHF,TGCGCCAGCAGCCAAGATATGGGGGACCAGCCCCAGCATTTT
TRBJ2-7,TRBV27,.,.,CAKWSACFSYEQYF,TGTGCCAAGTGGTCCGCCTGCTTCTCCTACGAGCAGTACTTC
TRBJ2-5,TRBV7-6,.,few,CASSLAETQYF,TGTGCCAGCAGCTTAGCGGAGACCCAGTACTTC